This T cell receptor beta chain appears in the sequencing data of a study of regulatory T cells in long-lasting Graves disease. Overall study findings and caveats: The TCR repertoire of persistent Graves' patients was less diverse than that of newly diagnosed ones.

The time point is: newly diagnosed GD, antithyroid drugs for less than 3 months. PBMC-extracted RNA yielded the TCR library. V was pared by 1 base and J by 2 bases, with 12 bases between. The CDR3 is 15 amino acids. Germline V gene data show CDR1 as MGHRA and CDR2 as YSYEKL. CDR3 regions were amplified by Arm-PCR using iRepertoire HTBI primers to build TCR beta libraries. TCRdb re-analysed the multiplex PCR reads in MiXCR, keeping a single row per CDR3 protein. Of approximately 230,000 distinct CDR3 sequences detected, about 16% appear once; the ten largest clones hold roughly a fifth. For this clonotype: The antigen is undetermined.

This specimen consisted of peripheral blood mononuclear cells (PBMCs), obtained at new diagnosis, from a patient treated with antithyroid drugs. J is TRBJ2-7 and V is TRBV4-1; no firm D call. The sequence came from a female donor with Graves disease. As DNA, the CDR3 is TGCGCCAGCAGCCAAGTCCTGTCAGAGCCCTACGAGCAGTACTTC. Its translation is CASSQVLSEPYEQYF.